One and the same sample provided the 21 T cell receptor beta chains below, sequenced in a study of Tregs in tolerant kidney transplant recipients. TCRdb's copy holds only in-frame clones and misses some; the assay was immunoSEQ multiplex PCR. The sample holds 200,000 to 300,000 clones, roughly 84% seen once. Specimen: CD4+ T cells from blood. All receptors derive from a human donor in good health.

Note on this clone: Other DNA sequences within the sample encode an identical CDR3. CDR3 region: CASSFDGSGNTIYF. The DNA for the CDR3 is TGCGCCAGCAGCTTCGACGGGTCCGGAAACACCATATATTTT. The rearrangement links TRBV5-1 to TRBJ1-3; D ambiguous. Germline V gives CDR1 SGHRS, CDR2 YFSETQ. V lost 2 bases to trimming and J lost 4 bases, with 10 bases between them. There are 14 residues in the CDR3.

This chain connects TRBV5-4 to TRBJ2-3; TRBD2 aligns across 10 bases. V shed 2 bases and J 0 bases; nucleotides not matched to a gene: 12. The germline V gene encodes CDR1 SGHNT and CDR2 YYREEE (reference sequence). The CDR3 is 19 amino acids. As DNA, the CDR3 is TGTGCCAGCAGCTTCCCAGCGGGAGGGAGATCGTCTAGCACAGATACGCAGTATTTT. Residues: CASSFPAGGRSSSTDTQYF. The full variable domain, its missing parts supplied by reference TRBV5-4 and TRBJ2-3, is ETGVTQSPTHLIKTRGQQVTLRCSSQSGHNTVSWYQQALGQGPQFIFQYYREEENGRGNFPPRFSGLQFPNYSSELNVNALELDDSALYLCASSFPAGGRSSSTDTQYFGPGTRLTVL.

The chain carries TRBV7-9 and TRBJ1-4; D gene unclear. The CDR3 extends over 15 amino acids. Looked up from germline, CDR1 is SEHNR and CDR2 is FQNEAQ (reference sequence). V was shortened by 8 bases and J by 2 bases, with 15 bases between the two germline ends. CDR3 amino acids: CASSLGVVTNEKLFF. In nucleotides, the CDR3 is TGTGCCAGCTCCCTTGGGGTTGTGACTAATGAAAAACTGTTTTTT.

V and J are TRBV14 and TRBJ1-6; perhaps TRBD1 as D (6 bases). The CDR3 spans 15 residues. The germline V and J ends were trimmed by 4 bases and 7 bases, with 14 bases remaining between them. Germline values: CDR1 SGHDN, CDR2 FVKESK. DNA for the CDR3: TGTGCCAGCAGCCCTGGACAGCTTGGCAATTCACCCCTCCACTTT. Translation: CASSPGQLGNSPLHF.

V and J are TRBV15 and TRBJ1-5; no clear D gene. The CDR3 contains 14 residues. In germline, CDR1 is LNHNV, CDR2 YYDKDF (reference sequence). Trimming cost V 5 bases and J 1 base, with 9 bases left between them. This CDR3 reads CATSGGRSNQPQHF. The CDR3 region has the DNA TGTGCCACCAGCGGTGGGAGAAGCAATCAGCCCCAGCATTTT.

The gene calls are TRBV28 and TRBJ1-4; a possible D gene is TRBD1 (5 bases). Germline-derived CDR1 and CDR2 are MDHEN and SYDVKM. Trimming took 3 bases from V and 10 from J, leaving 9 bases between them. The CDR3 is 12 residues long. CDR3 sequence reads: CASSLGLGKLFF. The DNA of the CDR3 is TGTGCCAGCAGTTTGGGACTTGGAAAACTGTTTTTT.

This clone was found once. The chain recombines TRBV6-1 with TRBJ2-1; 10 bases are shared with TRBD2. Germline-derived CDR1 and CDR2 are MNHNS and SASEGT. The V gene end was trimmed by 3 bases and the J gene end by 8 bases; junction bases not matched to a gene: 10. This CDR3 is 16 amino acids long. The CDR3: CASSDEKRGGTDEQFF. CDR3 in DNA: TGTGCCAGCAGTGATGAGAAGCGGGGGGGGACGGATGAGCAGTTCTTC.

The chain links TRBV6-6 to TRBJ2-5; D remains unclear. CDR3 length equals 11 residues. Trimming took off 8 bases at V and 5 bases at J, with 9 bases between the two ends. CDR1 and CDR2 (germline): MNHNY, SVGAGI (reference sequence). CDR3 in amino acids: CASVAGETQYF. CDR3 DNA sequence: TGTGCCAGCGTAGCCGGGGAGACCCAGTACTTC.

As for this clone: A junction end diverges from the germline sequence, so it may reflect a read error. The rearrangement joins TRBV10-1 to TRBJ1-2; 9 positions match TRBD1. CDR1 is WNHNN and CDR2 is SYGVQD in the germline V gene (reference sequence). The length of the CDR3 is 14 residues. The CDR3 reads CASSDIGTGSFFAF. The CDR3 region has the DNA TGCGCCAGCAGTGATATTGGGACAGGGTCTTTTTTCGCCTTC.

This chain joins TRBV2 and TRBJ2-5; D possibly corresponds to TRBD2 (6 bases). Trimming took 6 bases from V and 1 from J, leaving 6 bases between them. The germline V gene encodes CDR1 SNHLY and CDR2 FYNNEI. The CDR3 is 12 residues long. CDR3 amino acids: CASRGGQETQYF. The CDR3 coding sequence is TGTGCCAGCAGGGGGGGCCAAGAGACCCAGTACTTC.

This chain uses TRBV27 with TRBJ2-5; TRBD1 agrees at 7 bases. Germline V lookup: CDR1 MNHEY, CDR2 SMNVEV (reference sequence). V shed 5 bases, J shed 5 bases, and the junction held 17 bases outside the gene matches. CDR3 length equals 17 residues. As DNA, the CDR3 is TGTGCCAGCAGTCCAACGGACAGGTCAATGCGAATGGAGACCCAGTACTTC. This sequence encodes CASSPTDRSMRMETQYF.

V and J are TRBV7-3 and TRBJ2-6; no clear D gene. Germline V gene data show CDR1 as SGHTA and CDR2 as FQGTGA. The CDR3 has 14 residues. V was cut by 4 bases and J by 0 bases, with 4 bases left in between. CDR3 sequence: CASSSNSGANVLTF. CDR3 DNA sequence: TGTGCCAGCAGCTCGAACTCTGGGGCCAACGTCCTGACTTTC.

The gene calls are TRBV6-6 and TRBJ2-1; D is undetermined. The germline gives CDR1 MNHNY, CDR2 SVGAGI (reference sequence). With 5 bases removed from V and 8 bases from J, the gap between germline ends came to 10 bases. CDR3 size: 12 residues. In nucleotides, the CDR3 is TGTGCCAGCAGTCCCTCCGCCGATGAGCAGTTCTTC. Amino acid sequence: CASSPSADEQFF.

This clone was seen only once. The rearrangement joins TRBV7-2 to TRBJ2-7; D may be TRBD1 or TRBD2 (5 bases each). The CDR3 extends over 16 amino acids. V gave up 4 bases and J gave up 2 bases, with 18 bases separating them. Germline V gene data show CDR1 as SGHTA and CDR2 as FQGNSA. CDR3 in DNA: TGTGCCAGCAGCTCCCCGGGAAGGGGCGCAACCTACGAGCAGTACTTC. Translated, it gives CASSSPGRGATYEQYF.

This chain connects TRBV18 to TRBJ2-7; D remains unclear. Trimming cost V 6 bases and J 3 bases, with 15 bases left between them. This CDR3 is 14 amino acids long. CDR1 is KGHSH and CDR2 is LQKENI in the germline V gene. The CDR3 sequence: CASSPAISNYEQYF. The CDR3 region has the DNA TGTGCCAGCTCTCCGGCCATATCGAACTACGAGCAGTACTTC.

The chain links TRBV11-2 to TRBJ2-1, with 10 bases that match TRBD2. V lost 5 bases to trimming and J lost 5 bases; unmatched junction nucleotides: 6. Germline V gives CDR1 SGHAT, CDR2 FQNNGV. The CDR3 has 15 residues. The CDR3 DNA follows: TGTGCCAGCAGCCGCCGGACTAGCGGAAACAATGAGCAGTTCTTC. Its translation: CASSRRTSGNNEQFF. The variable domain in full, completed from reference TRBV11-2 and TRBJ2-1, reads EAGVAQSPRYKIIEKRQSVAFWCNPISGHATLYWYQQILGQGPKLLIQFQNNGVVDDSQLPKDRFSAERLKGVDSTLKIQPAKLEDSAVYLCASSRRTSGNNEQFFGPGTRLTVL.

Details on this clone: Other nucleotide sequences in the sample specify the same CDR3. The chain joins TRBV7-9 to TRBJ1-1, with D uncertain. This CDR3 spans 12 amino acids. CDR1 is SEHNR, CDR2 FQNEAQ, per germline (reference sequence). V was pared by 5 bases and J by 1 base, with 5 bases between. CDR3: CASSPQNTEAFF. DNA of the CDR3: TGTGCCAGCAGCCCACAGAACACTGAAGCTTTCTTT.

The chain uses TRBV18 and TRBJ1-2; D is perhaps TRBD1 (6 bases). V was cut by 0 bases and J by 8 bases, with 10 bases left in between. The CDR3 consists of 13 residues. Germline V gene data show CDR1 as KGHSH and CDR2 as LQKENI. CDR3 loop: CASSPPSGAGYTF. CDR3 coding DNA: TGTGCCAGCTCACCACCGTCAGGGGCCGGCTACACCTTC. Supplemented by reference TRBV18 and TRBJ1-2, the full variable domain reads NAGVMQNPRHLVRRRGQEARLRCSPMKGHSHVYWYRQLPEEGLKFMVYLQKENIIDESGMPKERFSAEFPKEGPSILRIQQVVRGDSAAYFCASSPPSGAGYTFGSGTRLTVV.

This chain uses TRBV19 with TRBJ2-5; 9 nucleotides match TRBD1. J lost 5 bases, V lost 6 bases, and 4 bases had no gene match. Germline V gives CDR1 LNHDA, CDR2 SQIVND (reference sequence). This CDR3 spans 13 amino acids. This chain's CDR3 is CASSTGGSETQYF. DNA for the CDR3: TGTGCCAGTAGCACAGGGGGCTCGGAGACCCAGTACTTC.

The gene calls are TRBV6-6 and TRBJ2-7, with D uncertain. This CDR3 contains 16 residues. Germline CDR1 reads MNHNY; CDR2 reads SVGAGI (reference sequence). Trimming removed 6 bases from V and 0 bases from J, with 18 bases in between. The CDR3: CASSQTYLTSSYEQYF. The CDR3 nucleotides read TGTGCCAGCAGCCAGACGTACTTAACCAGCTCCTACGAGCAGTACTTC.

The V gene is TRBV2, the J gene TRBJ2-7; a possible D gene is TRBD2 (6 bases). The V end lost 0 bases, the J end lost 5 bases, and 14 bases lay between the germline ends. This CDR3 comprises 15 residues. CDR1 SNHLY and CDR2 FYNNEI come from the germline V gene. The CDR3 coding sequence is TGTGCCAGCAGTGAAGCGGCAGGGACTCCCCACGAGCAGTACTTC. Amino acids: CASSEAAGTPHEQYF.